This T cell receptor (beta chain) was identified in a study of blood T cell repertoires in COVID-19. In the source study's methods: Nucleated cell number was recorded as an estimate derived from reference gene primer amplification. Clones were sequenced by immunoSEQ multiplex PCR, and TCRdb holds only the in-frame ones, with some missing. Clone size and the V and J calls come from that table; the DNA yielded D and trimming. The sample gives about 75,000 clones, around two thirds of which show up once; 2% to 3% is in the top ten. The CDR3 runs to 16 residues. Germline CDR1 SGHKS, CDR2 YYEKEE (reference sequence). Trimming removed 1 base from V and 6 bases from J, with 14 bases in between.

This rearrangement joins TRBV5-5 to TRBJ1-6, with D tentatively TRBD1 (5 bases). The specimen sequenced was peripheral blood. The clonotype comes from a human donor with acute or convalescent COVID-19. The donor label of this sample is uncertain. The CDR3 sequence: CASSLLPIGANSPLHF. CDR3 coding DNA: TGTGCCAGCAGCTTGCTGCCGATAGGGGCTAATTCACCCCTCCACTTT.